A single TCR beta chain is shown here with its context. The target antigen is unknown. The PCR employed 60 Vbeta primers together with 13 Jbeta primers. Profiling relied on immunoSEQ multiplex PCR, and the TCRdb table lists in-frame clones only, not all of them. The sample lists about 190,000 clones, around three quarters occurring once. The CDR3 runs to 14 residues. Germline V CDR1 and CDR2: SGHAT, FQNNGV. The ends were cut back, 4 bases at V and 3 bases at J, with 12 bases in the middle. Samples came from healthy bone marrow donors. This record comes from a study of cytomegalovirus exposure and HLA in healthy donors. Findings of the study overall: When a later analysis was performed, an Asian-associated ancestry cluster reportedly had fewer N-insertions than the approximately 690-donor mean. Cytomegalovirus status was reportedly diagnosed by the classifier with high sensitivity and specificity.

The chain recombines TRBV11-2 with TRBJ1-1, with D maybe TRBD1 (6 bases). The source material was PBMCs. The receptor's source is a woman aged 18-29 years in good health and CMV-seronegative. CDR3 in DNA: TGTGCCAGCAGCTCCTACAGGGATCACACTGAAGCTTTCTTT. Residues: CASSSYRDHTEAFF.